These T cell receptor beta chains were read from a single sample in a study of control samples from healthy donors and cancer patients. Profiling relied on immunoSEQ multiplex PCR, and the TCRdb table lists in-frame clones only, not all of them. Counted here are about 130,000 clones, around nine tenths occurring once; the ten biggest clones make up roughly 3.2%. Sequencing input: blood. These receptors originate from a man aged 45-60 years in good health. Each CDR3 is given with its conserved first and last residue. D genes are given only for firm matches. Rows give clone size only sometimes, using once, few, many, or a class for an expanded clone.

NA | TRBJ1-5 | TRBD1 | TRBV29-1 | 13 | CSVPDRIEQPQHF | TGCAGCGTTCCGGACAGGATAGAACAGCCCCAGCATTTT
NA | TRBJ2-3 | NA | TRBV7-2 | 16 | CASSLQGTLGSGTQYF | TGTGCCAGCAGCTTACAAGGGACCCTGGGGAGCGGTACGCAGTATTTT
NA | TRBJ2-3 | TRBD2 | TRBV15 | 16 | CATSRDRLAGSSTQYF | TGTGCCACCAGCAGAGATCGACTAGCGGGAAGTAGTACGCAGTATTTT
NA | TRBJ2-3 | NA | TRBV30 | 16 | CAWSGMPSRGTDTQYF | TGTGCCTGGAGTGGAATGCCTAGTCGGGGCACAGATACGCAGTATTTT
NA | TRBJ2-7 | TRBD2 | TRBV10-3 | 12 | CAIGLAGFEQYF | TGTGCCATCGGACTAGCGGGGTTTGAGCAGTACTTC
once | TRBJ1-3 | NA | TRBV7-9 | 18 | CASSLDVGRPHSGNTIYF | TGTGCCAGCAGCTTAGATGTCGGTCGACCGCACTCTGGAAACACCATATATTTT
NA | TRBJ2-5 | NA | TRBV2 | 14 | CAGQWGYRSETQYF | TGTGCCGGTCAGTGGGGGTACCGTTCGGAGACCCAGTACTTC
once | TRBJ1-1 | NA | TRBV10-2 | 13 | CASSEGTSTEAFF | TGCGCCAGCAGTGAGGGGACGAGCACTGAAGCTTTCTTT
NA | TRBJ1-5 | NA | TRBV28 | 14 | CASSPIRTSQPQHF | TGTGCCAGCAGCCCAATCCGGACATCACAGCCCCAGCATTTT
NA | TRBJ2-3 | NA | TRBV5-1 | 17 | CASSLVGAGRITDTQYF | TGCGCCAGCAGCTTGGTTGGTGCCGGGCGGATCACAGATACGCAGTATTTT
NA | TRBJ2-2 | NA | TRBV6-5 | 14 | CASGWGRLPGELFF | TGTGCCAGCGGGTGGGGTCGCCTCCCCGGGGAGCTGTTTTTT
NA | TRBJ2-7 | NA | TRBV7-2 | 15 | CASSLLIIATYEQYF | TGTGCCAGCAGCTTATTGATTATTGCTACCTACGAGCAGTACTTC
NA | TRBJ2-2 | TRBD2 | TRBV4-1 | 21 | CASSLLSFETPGLLNTGELFF | TGCGCCAGCAGCCTCCTAAGCTTTGAAACTCCGGGACTATTAAACACCGGGGAGCTGTTTTTT
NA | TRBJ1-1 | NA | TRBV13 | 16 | CASSSGRGVRNTEAFF | TGTGCCAGCAGCTCGGGAAGGGGGGTACGTAACACTGAAGCTTTCTTT
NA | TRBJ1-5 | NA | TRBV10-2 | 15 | CASSTTRGSNQPQHF | TGCGCCAGCAGTACGACTCGTGGAAGCAATCAGCCCCAGCATTTT
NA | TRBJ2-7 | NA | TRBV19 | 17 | CASSKNRDNPFSYEQYF | TGTGCCAGTAGTAAAAACAGGGACAATCCATTTTCCTACGAGCAGTACTTC
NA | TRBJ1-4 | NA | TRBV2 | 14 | CAGSSGTGNEKLFF | TGTGCCGGCAGTAGCGGGACCGGTAATGAAAAACTGTTTTTT
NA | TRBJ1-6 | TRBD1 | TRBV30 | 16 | CAWSPLPGQNNSPLHF | TGTGCCTGGAGTCCCCTACCGGGACAGAATAATTCACCCCTCCACTTT
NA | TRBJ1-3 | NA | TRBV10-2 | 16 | CASSESAGISGNTIYF | TGCGCCAGCAGTGAGTCCGCCGGAATCTCTGGAAACACCATATATTTT
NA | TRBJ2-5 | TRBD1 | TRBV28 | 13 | CATQDRGKETQYF | TGTGCCACCCAGGACAGGGGGAAAGAGACCCAGTACTTC
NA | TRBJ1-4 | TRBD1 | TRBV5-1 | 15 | CASSLEGRGHEKLFF | TGCGCCAGCAGCTTGGAGGGCAGGGGGCATGAAAAACTGTTTTTT
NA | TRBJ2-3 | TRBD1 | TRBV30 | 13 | CAWRTGGTDTQYF | TGTGCCTGGAGGACAGGGGGCACAGATACGCAGTATTTT